This T cell receptor (beta chain) was found in a study of cytomegalovirus exposure and HLA in healthy donors listed by TCRdb under 2017. In the study overall: The 650 to 800 repertoires of the first cohort and the 110 or so validation repertoires were produced on the same platform, according to a later analysis. The study aimed to test whether signatures of past pathogen exposure could be identified by cataloging public T cell receptors. Along with the approximately 670-subject first cohort, a separate validation cohort of over a hundred different subjects was used. To predict cytomegalovirus infection status, the study brought together high-throughput TCR immunosequencing, statistical association of individual TCRs with disease status, and machine learning.

The investigation overall reported the following: A few of the identified cytomegalovirus-associated TCR beta chains were confirmed in vitro to be specific for cytomegalovirus antigens. The authors suggested that the approach could potentially be extended to other disease states and immunological phenotypes. The study listed 164 TCR beta chains as associated with cytomegalovirus. Of the cluster scores, roughly 95% were above 0 in a later analysis, which found that TCRs clustered in the first cohort also tended to co-occur in the approximately 130 validation repertoires. The classifier was reported to diagnose cytomegalovirus status with high specificity and sensitivity in both the original and validation cohorts. Most TCR sequences were seen in very few donors, while some public TCRs were found in many individuals. A later analysis had no HLA typing for the validation cohort, so co-occurrence there was scored across all 120 repertoires.

The library was produced with the immunoSEQ multiplex PCR assay. In the authors' own workflow: To diagnose cytomegalovirus status from the catalog of TCR beta chain sequences, a statistical classification framework was built. TCRdb limited this immuneACCESS table to in-frame rearrangements with V and J called. A share of clones is missing; checked studies link under half to unresolved V genes, and the rest is unexplained. The DNA was the basis for D and trimming; V, J and clone size are from that table. Present in this sample are over 150,000 clones, around 96% of which were seen just once. The top ten hold around 0.9% of the sample. The donors were included in the validation cohort of 90 to 150 subjects, a group kept apart from the roughly 730-subject first cohort. CDR3 length: 16 amino acids, cysteine to phenylalanine. The CDR3 DNA has 48 bases and is translated from base 1. V ends up 4 bases short and J 6 bases short, with an unmatched junction base count of 15. CDR1 and CDR2, looked up from the germline V gene, are KGHSH and LQKENI.

With regard to this clone: Its specific antigen is unknown. Base qualities are not at hand, and no much larger clone is one base apart.

The clonotype comes from a woman aged 18 to 35 in good health and CMV-seronegative. The chain is assembled from TRBV18 and TRBJ2-7, and TRBD1 aligns with 7 junction nucleotides. Sequenced input: PBMCs. The DNA sequence follows: TGTGCCAGCTCACTGAGAGAGACAGGGTTTTGGGTCGAGCAGTACTTC. This sequence encodes CASSLRETGFWVEQYF.